The 27 T cell receptor beta chains below all came from one sample that was sequenced in a study of T cell changes during pregnancy in multiple sclerosis. The method was immunoSEQ multiplex PCR; TCRdb's version includes in-frame clones alone and lacks a portion of them. Of around 59,000 clones detected, approximately 93% appear once; the ten largest clones hold under 5%. The material sequenced was CD8+ T cells from peripheral blood mononuclear cells, taken in the second trimester of pregnancy. All receptors derive from a female donor with multiple sclerosis, enrolled in a pregnancy study.

V gene TRBV10-1 combines with J gene TRBJ2-7; TRBD2 matches 11 bases. V lost 4 bases and J lost 0; bases outside the gene matches: 5. The length of the CDR3 is 16 residues. Germline lookup yields CDR1 WNHNN and CDR2 SYGVQD (reference sequence). CDR3 sequence: CASSGYGTSGSYEQYF. CDR3 in DNA: TGCGCCAGCAGTGGGTACGGGACTAGCGGCTCCTACGAGCAGTACTTC.

The CDR3 DNA sequence: TGTGCCAGCAGTTTCCTGGGAGGCCGGGATCCCCAAGAGACCCAGTACTTC. Its protein product is CASSFLGGRDPQETQYF. This chain uses TRBV28 with TRBJ2-5, with D possibly TRBD2 on 6 matching bases. This CDR3 has 17 residues. V gave up 3 bases and J gave up 1 base, with 18 bases separating them. The germline V gene encodes CDR1 MDHEN and CDR2 SYDVKM. Variable domain in full (rest from reference TRBV28 and TRBJ2-5): DVKVTQSSRYLVKRTGEKVFLECVQDMDHENMFWYRQDPGLGLRLIYFSYDVKMKEKGDIPEGYSVSREKKERFSLILESASTNQTSMYLCASSFLGGRDPQETQYFGPGTRLLVL.

J is TRBJ1-2 and V is TRBV6-6, with no clear D. CDR3 length equals 15 residues. Trimming removed 0 bases from V and 0 bases from J, with 8 bases in between. CDR1 and CDR2 from the germline V gene are MNHNY and SVGAGI (reference sequence). DNA for the CDR3: TGTGCCAGCAGTTACTCGAAGGGAGCTAACTATGGCTACACCTTC. The encoded protein is CASSYSKGANYGYTF.

The rearrangement links TRBV27 to TRBJ2-1, with a tentative D call TRBD1 (5 bases). Germline assignment: CDR1 MNHEY and CDR2 SMNVEV (reference sequence). V dropped 2 bases and J dropped 8 bases, with 16 bases sitting between them. CDR3 length: 15 amino acids. The CDR3 nucleotides are TGTGCCAGCAGTTTAGGGGCCCCCCATCGAGATGAGCAGTTCTTC. Its protein is CASSLGAPHRDEQFF.

V gene TRBV7-9 combines with J gene TRBJ1-3; TRBD1 aligns across 10 bases. The germline V gene has CDR1 SEHNR and CDR2 FQNEAQ (reference sequence). The CDR3 loop spans 18 amino acids. The junction had 12 bases not matched to a gene; V was cut back by 5 bases and J by 2 bases. In DNA form, the CDR3 reads TGTGCCAGCAGCCTTGGACAGGGGGAATCAAAGGCTGGAAACACCATATATTTT. It yields the protein CASSLGQGESKAGNTIYF. Filled out from reference TRBV7-9 and TRBJ1-3, the complete variable domain reads DTGVSQNPRHKITKRGQNVTFRCDPISEHNRLYWYRQTLGQGPEFLTYFQNEAQLEKSRLLSDRFSAERPKGSFSTLEIQRTEQGDSAMYLCASSLGQGESKAGNTIYFGEGSWLTVV.

The chain combines TRBV27 with TRBJ2-1, with D uncertain. The CDR3 extends over 12 amino acids. Germline values: CDR1 MNHEY, CDR2 SMNVEV (reference sequence). With 6 bases removed from V and 4 bases from J, the gap between germline ends came to 7 bases. CDR3 loop: CASRTSYNEQFF. CDR3 nucleotides: TGTGCCAGCAGAACTTCGTACAATGAGCAGTTCTTC.

The chain is built from TRBV6-5 and TRBJ1-1; unclear D gene. CDR1 MNHEY and CDR2 SVGAGI come from the germline V gene. The ends were cut back, 7 bases at V and 6 bases at J, with 18 bases in the middle. The CDR3 length is 14 residues. CDR3 DNA sequence: TGTGCCAGCATTCGTTATGGAGGTAGTCCTGAAGCTTTCTTT. Translating gives CASIRYGGSPEAFF.

J is TRBJ1-5 and V is TRBV15; 7 nucleotides match TRBD1. There are 14 residues in the CDR3. The trim removed 5 bases at V and 7 bases at J, leaving 8 bases unmatched. CDR1 and CDR2 from the germline V gene are LNHNV and YYDKDF (reference sequence). The chain's CDR3 is CATSSTGLGQPQHF. In DNA form, the CDR3 reads TGTGCCACCAGCTCGACAGGGCTAGGGCAGCCCCAGCATTTT.

The chain carries TRBV18 and TRBJ2-7, with TRBD1 as a possible D gene (6 bases). The CDR3 runs 15 residues. Trimming stripped 3 bases from V and 4 bases from J, with 16 bases between. Per germline, CDR1 KGHSH and CDR2 LQKENI. The CDR3 spells CASSPQRGSVYEQYF. The CDR3 bases are TGTGCCAGCTCACCGCAAAGGGGGTCAGTGTACGAGCAGTACTTC.

In its sample, this clone is large. The chain joins TRBV27 to TRBJ2-3, with TRBD1 as a possible D gene (6 bases). Germline loops: CDR1 MNHEY, CDR2 SMNVEV (reference sequence). The CDR3 loop spans 13 amino acids. Trimming removed 8 bases at V and 4 bases at J, with 13 bases between. The CDR3 protein is CASYNTGSDTQYF. In nucleotides, the CDR3 is TGTGCCAGCTACAATACAGGGTCAGATACGCAGTATTTT.

The genes are TRBV5-1 and TRBJ2-2; 10 bases are shared with TRBD2. V dropped 4 bases and J dropped 7; count of bases not matched to a gene: 7. From germline, CDR1 is SGHRS and CDR2 YFSETQ. The CDR3 spans 15 residues. CDR3 bases: TGCGCCAGCAGCCCTAGCGGGGGTTTCGGCGGGGAGCTGTTTTTT. Its translation is CASSPSGGFGGELFF.

The chain uses TRBV27 and TRBJ2-2; maybe TRBD1 (6 bases). This CDR3 comprises 15 residues. V lost 5 bases and J lost 5, with 15 bases in between. CDR1 is MNHEY and CDR2 is SMNVEV in the germline V gene (reference sequence). CDR3 in amino acids: CASSPGTYITGELFF. CDR3 DNA: TGTGCCAGCAGTCCCGGGACATACATAACCGGGGAGCTGTTTTTT.

J is TRBJ2-7 and V is TRBV2; a weak D match, TRBD1 (6 bases). The CDR3 length is 13 residues. Germline values: CDR1 SNHLY, CDR2 FYNNEI. The V end lost 3 bases, the J end lost 2 bases, and 8 bases lay between the germline ends. The CDR3 sequence is CASSENRAYEQYF. The CDR3, as DNA: TGTGCCAGCAGTGAGAACAGGGCCTACGAGCAGTACTTC.

Note on this clone: The junction departs from the called germline gene at one end, perhaps through a read error. The V call is TRBV6-6, the J call TRBJ2-7; 9 nucleotides agree with TRBD2. Looked up from germline, CDR1 is MNHNY and CDR2 is SVGAGI (reference sequence). The CDR3 runs to 16 residues. The CDR3 nucleotides are TGTGCCAGCAGTTACTCGATGCTAGCGGGGCAGCATGAGGACTTCTTC. Translated: CASSYSMLAGQHEDFF.

The V call is TRBV28, the J call TRBJ2-7; 7 bases are a match to TRBD1. There are 14 residues in the CDR3. V lost 6 bases to trimming and J lost 2 bases; unmatched junction nucleotides: 7. Germline V CDR1 and CDR2: MDHEN, SYDVKM. CDR3 sequence (DNA): TGTGCCAGCAGGAAACAGGGGACCGCCTACGAGCAGTACTTC. Translated, it gives CASRKQGTAYEQYF.

The gene calls are TRBV6-1 and TRBJ2-6, with 9 bases aligning to TRBD1. With V trimmed by 4 bases and J by 2 bases, 3 bases remained unmatched. From germline, CDR1 is MNHNS and CDR2 SASEGT. The CDR3 is 16 amino acids. CDR3 nucleotide sequence: TGTGCCAGCAGTGTACGACAGGGGGCTGGGGCCAACGTCCTGACTTTC. As protein: CASSVRQGAGANVLTF.

The rearrangement uses TRBV7-9 and TRBJ2-2; TRBD2 agrees at 10 bases. J gave up 3 bases and V 0 bases, and 4 bases lay outside the gene matches. Germline V lookup: CDR1 SEHNR, CDR2 FQNEAQ (reference sequence). This CDR3 contains 17 residues. The CDR3 DNA reads as TGTGCCAGCAGCTTAGCCGGACTAGCGGCCTACACCGGGGAGCTGTTTTTT. Amino acids: CASSLAGLAAYTGELFF.

The rearrangement uses TRBV29-1 and TRBJ2-1, with 11 bases fitting TRBD2. Trimming at V came to 3 bases and at J to 12 bases, leaving 7 bases not matched to a gene. Germline V gene data show CDR1 as SQVTM and CDR2 as ANQGSEA. The length of the CDR3 is 13 residues. The CDR3 DNA sequence: TGCAGCGTTGATGGTCTAGCGGGAGGAGGGCAGTTCTTC. It yields the protein CSVDGLAGGGQFF.

V gene TRBV2 combines with J gene TRBJ1-1; TRBD1 agrees at 7 bases. The CDR3 is made up of 14 amino acids. The germline V gene has CDR1 SNHLY and CDR2 FYNNEI. V gave up 5 bases and J gave up 4 bases; unmatched junction bases: 7. In DNA form, the CDR3 reads TGTGCCAGCAGTACCGGACAGGCTCTCACTGAAGCTTTCTTT. Residues: CASSTGQALTEAFF.

The rearrangement joins TRBV19 to TRBJ2-7; 12 bases line up with TRBD2. J was trimmed by 4 bases and V by 3 bases; bases with no gene match: 10. The V gene's germline CDR1 is LNHDA and CDR2 SQIVND (reference sequence). This CDR3 is 17 amino acids long. CDR3 nucleotides: TGTGCCAGTAGTATTGACACGACTAGCGGGAGTTGGTACGAGCAGTACTTC. The encoded protein is CASSIDTTSGSWYEQYF.

The genes are TRBV7-9 and TRBJ2-2; 7 nucleotides line up with TRBD2. This CDR3 is built from 18 residues. Trimming took 5 bases from V and 6 from J; bases not matched to a gene: 18. Germline loops: CDR1 SEHNR, CDR2 FQNEAQ (reference sequence). The CDR3 DNA reads as TGTGCCAGCAGCCCCGCCGGGGCGGGAGACGTCGTTCCCGGGGAGCTGTTTTTT. Its translation: CASSPAGAGDVVPGELFF.

The chain joins TRBV30 to TRBJ1-1; D is uncertain. The V gene lost 8 bases and the J gene lost 1 base, with 11 bases spanning the gap. Germline loops: CDR1 GTSNPN, CDR2 SVGIG (reference sequence). The CDR3 is made up of 12 amino acids. The CDR3 loop is CALEGWNTEAFF. Here the CDR3 DNA reads TGTGCCCTGGAGGGCTGGAACACTGAAGCTTTCTTT.

The CDR3 is CATRTSGSYEQYF. In DNA form, the CDR3 reads TGTGCCACCCGAACTAGCGGTTCGTACGAGCAGTACTTC. V is TRBV28 and J is TRBJ2-7, with 8 bases identical to TRBD2. This CDR3 spans 13 amino acids. The germline V gene encodes CDR1 MDHEN and CDR2 SYDVKM. V dropped 10 bases and J dropped 4; count of bases not matched to a gene: 9.

This clone was seen more than once but under ten times. This rearrangement joins TRBV27 to TRBJ2-7; D call uncertain. This CDR3 spans 13 amino acids. Per germline, CDR1 MNHEY and CDR2 SMNVEV (reference sequence). Trimming pared 2 bases from V and 4 bases from J, leaving 9 bases between. The CDR3 DNA reads TGTGCCAGCAGTTTACAACAAAGTTACGAGCAGTACTTC. This sequence encodes CASSLQQSYEQYF.

The chain joins TRBV7-9 to TRBJ2-1; D unclear. Germline-derived CDR1 and CDR2 are SEHNR and FQNEAQ (reference sequence). V dropped 5 bases and J dropped 0 bases, with 8 bases sitting between them. The CDR3 spans 14 residues. The CDR3 nucleotides read TGTGCCAGCAGCCCTTCCTACTCCTACAATGAGCAGTTCTTC. Translation: CASSPSYSYNEQFF.

V gene TRBV7-6 combines with J gene TRBJ2-5; tentatively, D is TRBD1 (5 bases). Germline V gene sequence: CDR1 SGHVS, CDR2 FNYEAQ. V lost 1 base to trimming and J lost 1 base, with 19 bases between them. The length of the CDR3 is 18 residues. DNA of the CDR3: TGTGCCAGCAGCTTAGTCTCAGGGTTAAAAACCCCCCAAGAGACCCAGTACTTC. It encodes CASSLVSGLKTPQETQYF.

The V call is TRBV27, the J call TRBJ2-5; TRBD2 matches at 8 bases. Germline V gene sequence: CDR1 MNHEY, CDR2 SMNVEV (reference sequence). V lost 3 bases, J lost 3 bases, and 3 bases stayed unmatched. This CDR3 spans 14 amino acids. This chain's CDR3 is CASSFAAGEETQYF. The DNA of the CDR3 is TGTGCCAGCAGTTTTGCAGCGGGAGAAGAGACCCAGTACTTC.